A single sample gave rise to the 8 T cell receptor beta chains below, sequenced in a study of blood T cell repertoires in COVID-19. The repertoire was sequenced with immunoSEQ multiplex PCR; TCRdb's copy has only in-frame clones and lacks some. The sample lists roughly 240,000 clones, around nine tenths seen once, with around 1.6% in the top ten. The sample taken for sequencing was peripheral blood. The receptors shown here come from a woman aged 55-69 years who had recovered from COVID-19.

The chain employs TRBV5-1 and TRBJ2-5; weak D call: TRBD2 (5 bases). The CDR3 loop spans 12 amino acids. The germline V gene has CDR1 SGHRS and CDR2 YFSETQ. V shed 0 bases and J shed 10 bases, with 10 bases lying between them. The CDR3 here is CASSLEIRDQYF. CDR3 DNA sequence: TGCGCCAGCAGCTTGGAGATCCGGGACCAGTACTTC.

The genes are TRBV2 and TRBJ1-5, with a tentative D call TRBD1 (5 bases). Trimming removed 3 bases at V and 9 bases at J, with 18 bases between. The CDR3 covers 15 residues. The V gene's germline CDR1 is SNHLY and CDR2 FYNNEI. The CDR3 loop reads CASSEAEGAHRPQHF. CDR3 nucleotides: TGTGCCAGCAGTGAGGCGGAAGGGGCACATCGGCCCCAGCATTTT.

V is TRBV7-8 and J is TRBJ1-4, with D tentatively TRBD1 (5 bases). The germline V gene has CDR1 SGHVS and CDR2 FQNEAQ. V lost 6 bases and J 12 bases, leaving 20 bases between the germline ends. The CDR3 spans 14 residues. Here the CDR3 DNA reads TGTGCCAGCAGTTCTGACAGAACCTTCGGACAACTGTTTTTT. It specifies CASSSDRTFGQLFF. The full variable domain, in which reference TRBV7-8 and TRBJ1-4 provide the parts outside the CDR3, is GAGVSQSPRYKVAKRGQDVALRCDPISGHVSLFWYQQALGQGPEFLTYFQNEAQLDKSGLPSDRFFAERPEGSVSTLKIQRTQQEDSAVYLCASSSDRTFGQLFFGSGTQLSVL.

CDR3 amino acids: CASSPPSAGPEAFF. The CDR3 nucleotides are TGTGCCAGCTCACCACCATCCGCAGGTCCTGAAGCTTTCTTT. The chain carries TRBV18 and TRBJ1-1; no reliable D call. Germline CDR1 reads KGHSH; CDR2 reads LQKENI. Trimming took 0 bases from V and 6 from J, leaving 11 bases between them. This CDR3 has 14 residues.

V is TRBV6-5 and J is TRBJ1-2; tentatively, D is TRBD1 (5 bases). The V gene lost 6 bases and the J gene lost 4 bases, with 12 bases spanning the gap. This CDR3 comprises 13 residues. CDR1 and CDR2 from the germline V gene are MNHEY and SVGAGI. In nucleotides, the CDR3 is TGTGCCAGCAGAATAGACAGCCTCTATGGCTACACCTTC. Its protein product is CASRIDSLYGYTF.

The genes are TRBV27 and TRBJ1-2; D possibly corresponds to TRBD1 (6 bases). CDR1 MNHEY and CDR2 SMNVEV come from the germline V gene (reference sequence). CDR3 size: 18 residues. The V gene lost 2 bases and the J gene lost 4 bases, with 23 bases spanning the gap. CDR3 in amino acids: CASSLGYRSGEGSYGYTF. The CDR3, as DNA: TGTGCCAGCAGTTTAGGCTACCGCTCAGGGGAGGGCAGCTATGGCTACACCTTC.

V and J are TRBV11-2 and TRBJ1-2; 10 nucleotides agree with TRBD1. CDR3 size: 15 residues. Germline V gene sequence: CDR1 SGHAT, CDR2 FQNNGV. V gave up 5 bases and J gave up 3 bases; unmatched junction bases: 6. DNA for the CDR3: TGTGCCAGCAGCCACCCGGGACAGGGGTACTATGGCTACACCTTC. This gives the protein CASSHPGQGYYGYTF.

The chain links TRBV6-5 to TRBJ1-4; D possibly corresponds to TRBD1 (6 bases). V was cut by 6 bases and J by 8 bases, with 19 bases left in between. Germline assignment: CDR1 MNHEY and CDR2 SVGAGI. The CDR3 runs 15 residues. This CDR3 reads CASSRGGRAYEKLFF. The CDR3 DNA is TGTGCCAGCAGCCGGGGGGGCAGGGCTTACGAAAAACTGTTTTTT.